This T cell receptor beta chain was sequenced in a study of T cell repertoires in cytomegalovirus infection. Broader study findings: Accumulated public TCR beta family frequency recognized individuals carrying CMV together with the relevant HLA.

Via MiXCR, TCRdb re-called the reads, giving one row per CDR3 protein. The sample holds 510,000 or so distinct CDR3 sequences; more than 25% are singletons and the top ten take about 13%. CDR3 length: 13 amino acids. Germline V gene lookup returns CDR1 LNHDA and CDR2 SQIVND (reference sequence). V was pared by 8 bases and J by 13 bases, with 24 bases between. This clonotype occurred a few times. The antigen remains unidentified. The J gene is TRBJ2-7, the V gene TRBV19; no reliable D call. Sequencing was carried out using PBMCs. This sequence originates from a human donor in good health (CMV status not recorded). Some clones in this sample may be carry-over from other donors' samples. The CDR3 protein is CASQSRTDPNYYF. CDR3 nucleotides: TGTGCCAGTCAATCGAGAACGGATCCTAACTATTACTTC.